This T cell receptor beta chain was observed in a study of T-cell memory formation after mild COVID-19. Whole-study context: Clusters were largely donor specific. Whole-study results and caveats: Day 15 to 85 contracting clones showed balanced CD4/CD8; day 15 to 37 expanders favored CD4+. CD8+ contracting clones occupied EMRA, while CD4+ ones occupied mainly CM and EM.

This clonotype was counted a few times. Its specificity is not known. One end of the junction fails to match germline, which may point to a read error. The CDR3 totals 10 residues. The V gene's germline CDR1 is SQVTM and CDR2 ANQGSEA. TCR alpha and TCR beta cDNA libraries with sample barcodes and UMIs came from 5'RACE using constant-segment primers. TCRdb re-analysed the 5' RACE reads in MiXCR, keeping a single row per CDR3 protein. The data show roughly 450,000 distinct CDR3 sequences, roughly 18% seen once. The sequencing input was PBMCs or a T cell subset sorted from them (not recorded which). The sequence was collected from a man aged 18 to 29 who had mild COVID-19 (a few samples of this study predate the infection). Cell type and time point are not known. The V call is TRBV29-1, the J call TRBJ1-2; D is unresolved. The CDR3 is CSVEDLTILF. DNA for the CDR3: TGCAGCGTTGAAGATCTCACGATTTTATTC. The whole variable domain, remainder taken from reference TRBV29-1 and TRBJ1-2, is SAVISQKPSRDICQRGTSLTIQCQVDSQVTMMFWYRQQPGQSLTLIATANQGSEATYESGFVIDKFPISRPNLTFSTLTVSNMSPEDSSIYLCSVEDLTILFGSGTRLTVV.